Listed below are T cell receptor beta chains from one sample, sequenced in a study of shared clonotypes between healthy human individuals. Sequenced by immunoSEQ multiplex PCR; TCRdb stores in-frame clones only, minus some. Counted here are 2 million to 2.5 million clones, 93% occurring once; the ten biggest clones make up around 0.4%. Sequenced sample: naive CD4+ T cells from PBMCs. The receptor source for this set is a man aged 18 to 30 in good health. Some clones in this sample may be carry-over from other donors' samples. The CDR3 runs from the conserved cysteine through the conserved F or W. A D gene is named only where the DNA matches it firmly. Part of the rows lack a size; the others show once, few, many or a class for expanded clones.

d_gene	abundance	v_gene	j_gene	CDR3nt	CDR3aa
TRBD2	NA	TRBV14	TRBJ2-3	TGTGCCAGCAGCCCGTGGACTAGCGGGAGGGCCACAGATACGCAGTATTTT	CASSPWTSGRATDTQYF
NA	NA	TRBV6-1	TRBJ1-4	TGTGCCAGCGAAGTACCTGGCATTGAAAAACTGTTTTTT	CASEVPGIEKLFF
TRBD1	NA	TRBV10-1	TRBJ1-1	TGCGCCAGCAGTAACCACAGGGGGCCGAACACTGAAGCTTTCTTT	CASSNHRGPNTEAFF
NA	NA	TRBV19	TRBJ1-1	TGTGCCAGTAGTACAGGGCGGAACACTGAAGCTTTCTTT	CASSTGRNTEAFF
NA	once	TRBV14	TRBJ2-7	TGTGCCAGCAGCCAAGATTGGGGGGCCGAGCAGTACTTC	CASSQDWGAEQYF
TRBD1	NA	TRBV5-6	TRBJ1-4	TGTGCCAGCAGCGATGGACAGGGTGCAACTAATGAAAAACTGTTTTTT	CASSDGQGATNEKLFF
NA	NA	TRBV30	TRBJ2-5	TGTGCCTGGAGTCGCGGGAACAACCAAGAGACCCAGTACTTC	CAWSRGNNQETQYF
TRBD2	NA	TRBV9	TRBJ2-3	TGTGCCAGCAGCCTCATAGCGGGAGCGGGCGCAGATACGCAGTATTTT	CASSLIAGAGADTQYF
NA	NA	TRBV29-1	TRBJ2-1	TGCAGCGCTACGGCGGGTAGCTCCTACAATGAGCAGTTCTTC	CSATAGSSYNEQFF
NA	NA	TRBV19	TRBJ2-7	TGTGCCAGTAGTATATTGGCGGCTGACTCCTACGAGCAGTACTTC	CASSILAADSYEQYF
NA	NA	TRBV11-2	TRBJ1-4	TGTGCCAGCAGCTTAAGCCCAGGGGTGGAGTGGCGTAATGAAAAACTGTTTTTT	CASSLSPGVEWRNEKLFF
NA	NA	TRBV4-3	TRBJ1-1	TGCGCCAGCAGCCAAGGCCCGCAGGGGATGAACACTGAAGCTTTCTTT	CASSQGPQGMNTEAFF
TRBD1	NA	TRBV11-2	TRBJ2-3	TGTGCCAGCAGCCAGGAGACAGGGACGGGGGATACGCAGTATTTT	CASSQETGTGDTQYF
TRBD2	NA	TRBV4-2	TRBJ2-7	TGTGCCAGCAGCCAAGAAATCAGGACTAGCGGGAGGGCATTGAACGAGCAGTACTTC	CASSQEIRTSGRALNEQYF
TRBD1	NA	TRBV29-1	TRBJ2-6	TGCAGCGTCTCTACCCCGGGACAGGGGACCTCTGGGGCCAACGTCCTGACTTTC	CSVSTPGQGTSGANVLTF
TRBD1	NA	TRBV15	TRBJ1-2	TGTGCCACCAGCACCGGGACAGGGAATGGCTACACCTTC	CATSTGTGNGYTF
NA	NA	TRBV7-8	TRBJ2-2	TGTGCCAGCAGCTTACAGGACATGAGCGGGGAGCTGTTTTTT	CASSLQDMSGELFF
TRBD2	once	TRBV10-3	TRBJ2-3	TGTGCCATCAGTGCCGGCCGAGCAGCGGGAGGCACAGATACGCAGTATTTT	CAISAGRAAGGTDTQYF
NA	NA	TRBV5-4	TRBJ1-1	TGTGCCAGCAGCTTGTTGGGCAGCATGGTTGACACTGAAGCTTTCTTT	CASSLLGSMVDTEAFF
NA	NA	TRBV2	TRBJ1-2	TGTGCCAGCAATAGGGCAGGGAATGGCTACACCTTC	CASNRAGNGYTF
TRBD2	NA	TRBV13	TRBJ2-1	TGTGCCAGCAGCTTAAGGTACCCTAGCGGGACCAACTCCTACAATGAGCAGTTCTTC	CASSLRYPSGTNSYNEQFF
TRBD1	NA	TRBV5-1	TRBJ1-2	TGCGCCAGCAGCTTATCAGGGGGCTATGGCTACACCTTC	CASSLSGGYGYTF
TRBD1	NA	TRBV2	TRBJ1-1	TGTGCCAGCACCGGACAGGGACTGAACACTGAAGCTTTCTTT	CASTGQGLNTEAFF
NA	NA	TRBV28	TRBJ1-2	TGTGCCAGCAGTTCGCCATCTGGGGCGTTCTATGGCTACACCTTC	CASSSPSGAFYGYTF
TRBD2	NA	TRBV27	TRBJ2-5	TGTGCCAGCAGATTAGCGGGTCAAGAGACCCAGTACTTC	CASRLAGQETQYF
NA	NA	TRBV7-2	TRBJ1-1	TGTGCCAGCAGCGTGATGAACACTGAAGCTTTCTTT	CASSVMNTEAFF